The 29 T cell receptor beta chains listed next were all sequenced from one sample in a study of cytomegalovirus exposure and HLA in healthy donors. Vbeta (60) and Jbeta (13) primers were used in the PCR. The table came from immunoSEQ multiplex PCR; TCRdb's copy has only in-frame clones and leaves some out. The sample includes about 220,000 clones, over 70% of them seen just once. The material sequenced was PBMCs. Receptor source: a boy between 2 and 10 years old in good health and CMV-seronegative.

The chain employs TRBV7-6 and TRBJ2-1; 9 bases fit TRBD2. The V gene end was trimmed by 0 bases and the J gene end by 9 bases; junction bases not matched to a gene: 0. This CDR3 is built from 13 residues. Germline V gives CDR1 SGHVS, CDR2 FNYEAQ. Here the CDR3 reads CASSLASGSEQFF. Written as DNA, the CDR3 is TGTGCCAGCAGCTTAGCTAGCGGGAGTGAGCAGTTCTTC.

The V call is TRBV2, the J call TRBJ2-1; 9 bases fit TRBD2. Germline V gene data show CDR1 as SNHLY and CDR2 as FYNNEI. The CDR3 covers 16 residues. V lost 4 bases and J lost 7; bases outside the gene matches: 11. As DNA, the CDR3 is TGTGCCAGCAGTGGAAATAGCGGGGGCAAGATGAATGAGCAGTTCTTC. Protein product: CASSGNSGGKMNEQFF.

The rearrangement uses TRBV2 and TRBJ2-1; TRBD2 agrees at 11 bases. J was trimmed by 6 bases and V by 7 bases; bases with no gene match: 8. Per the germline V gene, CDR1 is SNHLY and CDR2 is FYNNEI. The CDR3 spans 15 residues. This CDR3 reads CASILAGGVSNEQFF. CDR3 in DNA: TGTGCCAGCATTTTAGCGGGGGGGGTCTCCAATGAGCAGTTCTTC.

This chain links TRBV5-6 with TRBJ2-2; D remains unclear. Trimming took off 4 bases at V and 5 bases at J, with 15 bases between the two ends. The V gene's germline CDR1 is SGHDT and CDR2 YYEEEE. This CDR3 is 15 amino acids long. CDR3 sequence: CASSRRLYHTGELFF. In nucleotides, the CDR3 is TGTGCCAGCAGCCGCAGACTTTATCATACCGGGGAGCTGTTTTTT.

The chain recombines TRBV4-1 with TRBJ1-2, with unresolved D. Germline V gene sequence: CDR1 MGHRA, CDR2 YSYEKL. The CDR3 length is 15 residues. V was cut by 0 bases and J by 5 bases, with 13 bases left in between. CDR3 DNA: TGCGCCAGCAGCCAAGAGAGGCGGGCCTCTTATGGCTACACCTTC. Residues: CASSQERRASYGYTF.

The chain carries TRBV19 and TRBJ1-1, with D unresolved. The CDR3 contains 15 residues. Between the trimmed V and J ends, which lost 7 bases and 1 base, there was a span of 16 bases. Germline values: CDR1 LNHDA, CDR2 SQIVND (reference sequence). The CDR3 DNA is TGTGCCAGTACCCTTTTCGGTACCGGGAACACTGAAGCTTTCTTT. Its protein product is CASTLFGTGNTEAFF.

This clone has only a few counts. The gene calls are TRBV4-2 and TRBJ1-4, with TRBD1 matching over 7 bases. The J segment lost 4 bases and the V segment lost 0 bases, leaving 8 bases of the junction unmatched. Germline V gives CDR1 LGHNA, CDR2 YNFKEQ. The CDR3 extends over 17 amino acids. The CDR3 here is CASSQEGAGDSNEKLFF. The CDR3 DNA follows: TGTGCCAGCAGCCAAGAGGGAGCCGGGGACAGTAATGAAAAACTGTTTTTT.

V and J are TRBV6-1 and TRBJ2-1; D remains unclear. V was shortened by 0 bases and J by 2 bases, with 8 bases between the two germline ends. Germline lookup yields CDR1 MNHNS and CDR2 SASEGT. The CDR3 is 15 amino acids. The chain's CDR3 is CASSEAAETYNEQFF. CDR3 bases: TGTGCCAGCAGTGAAGCTGCAGAAACCTACAATGAGCAGTTCTTC.

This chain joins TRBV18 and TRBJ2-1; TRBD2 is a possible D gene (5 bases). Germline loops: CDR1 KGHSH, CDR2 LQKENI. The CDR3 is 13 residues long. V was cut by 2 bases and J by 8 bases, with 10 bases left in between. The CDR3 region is CASSPEAADEQFF. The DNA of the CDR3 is TGTGCCAGCTCACCAGAGGCAGCGGATGAGCAGTTCTTC.

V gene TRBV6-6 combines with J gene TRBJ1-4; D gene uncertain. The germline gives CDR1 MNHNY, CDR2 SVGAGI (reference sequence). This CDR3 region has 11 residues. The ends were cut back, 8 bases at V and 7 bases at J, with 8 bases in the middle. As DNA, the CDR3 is TGTGCCAGCTCCCCGGGTGAAAAACTGTTTTTT. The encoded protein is CASSPGEKLFF.

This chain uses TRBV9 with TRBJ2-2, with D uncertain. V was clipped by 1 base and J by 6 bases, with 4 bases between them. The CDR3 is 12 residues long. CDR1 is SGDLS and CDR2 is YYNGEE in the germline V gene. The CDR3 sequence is CASSVSAGELFF. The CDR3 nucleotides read TGTGCCAGCAGCGTATCGGCCGGGGAGCTGTTTTTT.

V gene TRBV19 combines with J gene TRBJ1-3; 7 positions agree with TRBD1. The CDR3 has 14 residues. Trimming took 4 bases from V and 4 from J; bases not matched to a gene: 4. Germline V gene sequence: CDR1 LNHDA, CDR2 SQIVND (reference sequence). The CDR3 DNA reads TGTGCCAGTAGTAGGCAGGGGGTAGGAAACACCATATATTTT. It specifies CASSRQGVGNTIYF.

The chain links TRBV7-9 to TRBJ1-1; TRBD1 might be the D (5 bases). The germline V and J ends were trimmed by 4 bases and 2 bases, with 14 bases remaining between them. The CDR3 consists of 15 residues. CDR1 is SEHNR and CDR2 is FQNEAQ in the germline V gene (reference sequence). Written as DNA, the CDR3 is TGTGCCAGCAGCTCCCTCGATGGGGCAAACACTGAAGCTTTCTTT. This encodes CASSSLDGANTEAFF.

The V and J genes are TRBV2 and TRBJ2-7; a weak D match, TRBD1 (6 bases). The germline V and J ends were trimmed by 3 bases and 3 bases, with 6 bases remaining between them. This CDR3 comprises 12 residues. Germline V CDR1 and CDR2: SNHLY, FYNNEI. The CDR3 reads CASSDRGYEQYF. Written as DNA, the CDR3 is TGTGCCAGCAGTGACAGGGGCTACGAGCAGTACTTC.

DNA of the CDR3: TGTGCCAGCAGCACAGGGGGCAGTCATAGGAACACTGAAGCTTTCTTT. This sequence encodes CASSTGGSHRNTEAFF. This chain uses TRBV6-9 with TRBJ1-1; 9 nucleotides align to TRBD1. Germline lookup yields CDR1 MNHGY and CDR2 SVAAGI. V lost 6 bases, J lost 1 base, and 9 bases stayed unmatched. The CDR3 runs 16 residues.

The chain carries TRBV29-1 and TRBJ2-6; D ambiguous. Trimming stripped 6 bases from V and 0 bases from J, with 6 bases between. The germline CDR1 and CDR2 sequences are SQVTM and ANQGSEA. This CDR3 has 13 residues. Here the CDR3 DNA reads TGCAGCGTCGAGCGCTCTGGGGCCAACGTCCTGACTTTC. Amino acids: CSVERSGANVLTF.

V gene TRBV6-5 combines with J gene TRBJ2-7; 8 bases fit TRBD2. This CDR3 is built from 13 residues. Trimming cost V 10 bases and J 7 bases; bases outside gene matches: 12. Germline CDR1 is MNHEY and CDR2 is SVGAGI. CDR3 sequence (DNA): TGTGCCACCAAAGCGGGAGCAGTTAAGGAGCAGTACTTC. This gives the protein CATKAGAVKEQYF.

In nucleotides, the CDR3 is TGTGCCAGCACCATAGGGACAGCTGGAAACACCATATATTTT. Amino acids: CASTIGTAGNTIYF. J is TRBJ1-3 and V is TRBV9; the match to TRBD1 covers 7 bases. Germline CDR1 SGDLS, CDR2 YYNGEE. The CDR3 has 14 amino acids. After removal of 6 bases from V and 2 bases from J, the junction contained 5 bases not matched to a gene.

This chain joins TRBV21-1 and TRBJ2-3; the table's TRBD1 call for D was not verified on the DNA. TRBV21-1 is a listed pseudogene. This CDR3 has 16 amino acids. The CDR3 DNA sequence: TGTGCCAGCAGCAAAGGGTCAGGGGGCTGGACAGATACGCAGTATTTT. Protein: CASSKGSGGWTDTQYF.

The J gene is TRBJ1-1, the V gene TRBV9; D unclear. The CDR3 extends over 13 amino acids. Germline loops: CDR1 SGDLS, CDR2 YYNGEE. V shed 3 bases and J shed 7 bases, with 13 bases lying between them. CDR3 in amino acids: CASSEDPGYEAFF. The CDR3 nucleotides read TGTGCCAGCAGCGAGGACCCGGGGTATGAAGCTTTCTTT.

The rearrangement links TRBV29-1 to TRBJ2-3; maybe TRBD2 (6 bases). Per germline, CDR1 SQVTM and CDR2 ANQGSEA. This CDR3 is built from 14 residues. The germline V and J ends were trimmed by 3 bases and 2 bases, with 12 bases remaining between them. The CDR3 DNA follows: TGCAGCGTTGATCGGCGGGGATCCACAGATACGCAGTATTTT. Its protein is CSVDRRGSTDTQYF.

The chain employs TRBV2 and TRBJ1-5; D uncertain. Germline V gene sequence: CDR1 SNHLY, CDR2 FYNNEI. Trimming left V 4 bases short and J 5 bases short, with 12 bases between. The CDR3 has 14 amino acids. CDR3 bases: TGTGCCAGCAGTGCAGGCGGGAGGGATCAGCCCCAGCATTTT. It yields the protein CASSAGGRDQPQHF.

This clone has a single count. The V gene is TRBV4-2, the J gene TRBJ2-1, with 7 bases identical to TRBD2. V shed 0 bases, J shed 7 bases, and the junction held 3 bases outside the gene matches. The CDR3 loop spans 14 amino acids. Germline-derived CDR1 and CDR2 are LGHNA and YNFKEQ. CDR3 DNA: TGTGCCAGCAGCCAAGAGGGTAGCGGGAATGAGCAGTTCTTC. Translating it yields CASSQEGSGNEQFF.

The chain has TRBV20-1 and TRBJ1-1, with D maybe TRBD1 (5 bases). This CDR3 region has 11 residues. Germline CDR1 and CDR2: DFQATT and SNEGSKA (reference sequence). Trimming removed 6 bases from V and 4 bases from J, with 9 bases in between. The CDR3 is CSAGLGTEAFF. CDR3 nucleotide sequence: TGCAGTGCGGGACTAGGCACTGAAGCTTTCTTT.

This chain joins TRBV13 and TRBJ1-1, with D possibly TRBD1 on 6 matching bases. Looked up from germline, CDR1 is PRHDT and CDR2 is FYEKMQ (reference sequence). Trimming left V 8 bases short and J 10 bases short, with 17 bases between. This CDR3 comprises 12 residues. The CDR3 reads CASHDRLCGAFF. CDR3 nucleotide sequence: TGTGCCAGCCACGACAGGTTATGCGGAGCTTTCTTT.

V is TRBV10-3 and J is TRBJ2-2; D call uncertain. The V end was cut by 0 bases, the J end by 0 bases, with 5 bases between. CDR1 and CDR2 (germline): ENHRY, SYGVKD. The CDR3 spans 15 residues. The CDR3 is CAISESTANTGELFF. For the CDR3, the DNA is TGTGCCATCAGTGAGTCTACGGCGAACACCGGGGAGCTGTTTTTT.

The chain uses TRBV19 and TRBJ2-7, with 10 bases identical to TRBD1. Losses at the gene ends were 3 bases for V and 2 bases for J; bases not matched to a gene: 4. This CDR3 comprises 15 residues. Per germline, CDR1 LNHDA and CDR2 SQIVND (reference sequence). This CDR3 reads CASSISDRGPYEQYF. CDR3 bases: TGTGCCAGTAGTATTAGCGACAGGGGGCCCTACGAGCAGTACTTC.

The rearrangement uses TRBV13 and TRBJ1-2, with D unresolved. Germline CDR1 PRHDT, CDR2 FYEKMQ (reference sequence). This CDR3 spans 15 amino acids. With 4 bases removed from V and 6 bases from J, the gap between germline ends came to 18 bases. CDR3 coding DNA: TGTGCCAGCAGCTCGGGCCGTTCAAAGAGGGATGGCTACACCTTC. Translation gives CASSSGRSKRDGYTF.

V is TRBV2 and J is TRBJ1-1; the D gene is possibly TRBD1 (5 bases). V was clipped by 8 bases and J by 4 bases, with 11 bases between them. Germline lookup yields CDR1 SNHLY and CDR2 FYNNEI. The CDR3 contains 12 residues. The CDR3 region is CASETGATEAFF. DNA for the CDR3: TGTGCCAGCGAAACAGGTGCCACTGAAGCTTTCTTT.